The 27 T cell receptor beta chains presented below share a single source sample, sequenced in a study of cytotoxic CD8 clonotypes in ibrutinib-treated CLL. Sequencing was performed with immunoSEQ multiplex PCR; in TCRdb, only in-frame clones are kept and a portion is missing. The sample records more than 85,000 clones, 60% to 80% being singletons. The source was PBMCs, collected after 12 months of ibrutinib treatment. The receptors here all came from a human donor with chronic lymphocytic leukemia.

The rearrangement uses TRBV6-6 and TRBJ1-3; D might be TRBD1 (6 bases). Trimming took 4 bases from V and 2 from J, leaving 15 bases between them. The germline gives CDR1 MNHNY, CDR2 SVGAGI (reference sequence). The length of the CDR3 is 16 residues. The CDR3 DNA follows: TGTGCCAGCAGTTCAGGGACAAAATCCACTGGAAACACCATATATTTT. Residues: CASSSGTKSTGNTIYF.

This clone was counted at least ten times. The rearrangement uses TRBV7-3 and TRBJ2-7, with D perhaps assigned TRBD1 or TRBD2 (5 bases each). CDR3 size: 13 residues. The V gene lost 5 bases and the J gene lost 2 bases, with 10 bases spanning the gap. Germline V gene sequence: CDR1 SGHTA, CDR2 FQGTGA. The CDR3 region has the DNA TGTGCCAGCAGCCCGGGACCACCCTACGAGCAGTACTTC. It codes for CASSPGPPYEQYF.

The chain combines TRBV6-5 with TRBJ1-4; D not certain. V gave up 8 bases and J gave up 5 bases, with 15 bases separating them. This CDR3 is 14 amino acids long. CDR1 is MNHEY, CDR2 SVGAGI, per germline. The CDR3: CASGRTATNEKLFF. In DNA, the CDR3 is TGTGCCAGCGGAAGGACGGCCACGAATGAAAAACTGTTTTTT.

The chain joins TRBV15 to TRBJ2-1; 10 bases align to TRBD2. CDR1 LNHNV and CDR2 YYDKDF come from the germline V gene (reference sequence). Germline trimming cut 2 bases from V and 4 bases from J; bases unmatched to any gene: 2. CDR3 length equals 15 residues. CDR3 residues: CATSRLAGDYNEQFF. CDR3 nucleotide sequence: TGTGCCACCAGCAGACTAGCGGGGGATTACAATGAGCAGTTCTTC.

This clone was observed once. This may be a read error: a much more frequent sequence differs by one nucleotide. This sequence joins TRBV7-8 and TRBJ2-3; D is undetermined. V was trimmed by 3 bases and J by 3 bases, leaving 1 base between them. There are 11 residues in the CDR3. The germline V gene encodes CDR1 SGHVS and CDR2 FQNEAQ. The CDR3 protein is CASSFTDTQYF. The DNA for the CDR3 is TGTGCCAGCAGCTTTACAGATACGCAGTATTTT.

This chain links TRBV4-3 with TRBJ2-1; 7 nucleotides align to TRBD2. The germline V gene has CDR1 LGHNA and CDR2 YSLEER. V shed 0 bases, J shed 8 bases, and the junction held 7 bases outside the gene matches. The CDR3 loop spans 15 amino acids. As DNA, the CDR3 is TGCGCCAGCAGCCAAGAGGGCACTAGCGCCTATGAGCAGTTCTTC. The encoded protein is CASSQEGTSAYEQFF.

V is TRBV29-1 and J is TRBJ1-1, with a possible D match to TRBD1 (6 bases). The V and J ends lost 5 bases and 4 bases respectively, with 20 bases between them. The CDR3 consists of 15 residues. The germline V gene encodes CDR1 SQVTM and CDR2 ANQGSEA. The CDR3: CSVFGGGQTSTEAFF. CDR3 sequence (DNA): TGCAGCGTTTTTGGGGGGGGCCAAACGAGCACTGAAGCTTTCTTT. Using reference TRBV29-1 and TRBJ1-1 for the parts outside the CDR3, the full variable domain is SAVISQKPSRDICQRGTSLTIQCQVDSQVTMMFWYRQQPGQSLTLIATANQGSEATYESGFVIDKFPISRPNLTFSTLTVSNMSPEDSSIYLCSVFGGGQTSTEAFFGQGTRLTVV.

The rearrangement uses TRBV2 and TRBJ1-4; D is undetermined. This CDR3 is 13 amino acids long. From germline, CDR1 is SNHLY and CDR2 FYNNEI. V lost 10 bases and J 8 bases, leaving 17 bases between the germline ends. The CDR3 is CANAAGREEKLFF. The CDR3 DNA follows: TGTGCCAACGCGGCCGGGAGGGAAGAAAAACTGTTTTTT.

The table lists this clone with a few counts. V and J are TRBV18 and TRBJ2-2; D tentatively reads TRBD1 or TRBD2 (5 bases each). The germline V gene has CDR1 KGHSH and CDR2 LQKENI. Deletions cut 4 bases from V and 1 base from J, with 22 bases between. This CDR3 is built from 19 residues. The CDR3 region has the DNA TGTGCCAGCTCACTTTACTCGAATTCCGGGACGGGGAACACCGGGGAGCTGTTTTTT. Encoded protein: CASSLYSNSGTGNTGELFF.

V is TRBV5-1 and J is TRBJ2-1, with 7 bases matching TRBD1. The germline CDR1 and CDR2 sequences are SGHRS and YFSETQ. V dropped 3 bases and J dropped 4; count of bases not matched to a gene: 4. This CDR3 is 14 amino acids long. The CDR3 sequence: CASSSDRAYNEQFF. CDR3 DNA: TGCGCCAGCAGCTCCGACAGGGCATACAATGAGCAGTTCTTC.

V and J are TRBV11-3 and TRBJ2-5, with D tentatively TRBD1 (7 bases). CDR1 and CDR2 from the germline V gene are SGHNT and YENEEA. V was trimmed by 5 bases and J by 2 bases, leaving 18 bases between them. The CDR3 sequence is 16 residues long. The CDR3 protein is CASSRAAGQLQETQYF. Here the CDR3 DNA reads TGTGCCAGCAGCCGAGCCGCGGGACAGCTTCAAGAGACCCAGTACTTC. The whole variable domain, filled in from reference TRBV11-3 and TRBJ2-5, reads EAGVVQSPRYKIIEKKQPVAFWCNPISGHNTLYWYLQNLGQGPELLIRYENEEAVDDSQLPKDRFSAERLKGVDSTLKIQPAELGDSAVYLCASSRAAGQLQETQYFGPGTRLLVL.

V and J are TRBV7-9 and TRBJ2-1; 7 bases agree with TRBD1. The V gene end was trimmed by 5 bases and the J gene end by 0 bases; junction bases not matched to a gene: 4. The CDR3 covers 15 residues. Germline V lookup: CDR1 SEHNR, CDR2 FQNEAQ (reference sequence). CDR3 sequence (DNA): TGTGCCAGCAGCAAGGGACAGAGCTCCTACAATGAGCAGTTCTTC. Residues: CASSKGQSSYNEQFF. Full variable domain (outside the CDR3, taken from reference TRBV7-9 and TRBJ2-1): DTGVSQNPRHKITKRGQNVTFRCDPISEHNRLYWYRQTLGQGPEFLTYFQNEAQLEKSRLLSDRFSAERPKGSFSTLEIQRTEQGDSAMYLCASSKGQSSYNEQFFGPGTRLTVL.

This rearrangement joins TRBV20-1 to TRBJ1-1; possible D gene TRBD1, 5 bases. The CDR3 covers 11 residues. CDR1 is DFQATT and CDR2 is SNEGSKA in the germline V gene (reference sequence). The CDR3: CRSREGTEAFF. The CDR3 bases are TGCAGAAGCAGGGAGGGCACTGAAGCTTTCTTT.

This rearrangement joins TRBV2 to TRBJ2-7; 10 bases are a match to TRBD2. The CDR3 contains 13 residues. V trimming: 7 bases; J trimming: 4 bases; junction bases outside the gene matches: 4. Germline V gives CDR1 SNHLY, CDR2 FYNNEI. As DNA, the CDR3 is TGTGCCAGCAAGGAACTAGCGGGGTACGAGCAGTACTTC. It codes for CASKELAGYEQYF. The full variable domain, its missing parts supplied by reference TRBV2 and TRBJ2-7, is EPEVTQTPSHQVTQMGQEVILRCVPISNHLYFYWYRQILGQKVEFLVSFYNNEISEKSEIFDDQFSVERPDGSNFTLKIRSTKLEDSAMYFCASKELAGYEQYFGPGTRLTVT.

This clone has just a few counts. V and J are TRBV9 and TRBJ2-1, with 11 bases fitting TRBD2. The CDR3 consists of 13 residues. Looked up from germline, CDR1 is SGDLS and CDR2 is YYNGEE. V trimming: 6 bases; J trimming: 13 bases; junction bases outside the gene matches: 9. CDR3 amino acids: CASNLAGGLEQFF. In DNA, the CDR3 is TGTGCCAGCAACTTAGCGGGGGGGCTGGAACAGTTCTTC.

This chain joins TRBV18 and TRBJ1-5; no firm D call. Trimming cost V 3 bases and J 0 bases, with 6 bases left between them. Germline CDR1 and CDR2: KGHSH and LQKENI. This CDR3 has 14 amino acids. The CDR3 sequence: CASSPSDSNQPQHF. The DNA of the CDR3 is TGTGCCAGCTCACCCTCGGATAGCAATCAGCCCCAGCATTTT.

This sequence joins TRBV5-1 and TRBJ1-3; 8 bases match TRBD1. The CDR3 is 17 amino acids. Germline lookup yields CDR1 SGHRS and CDR2 YFSETQ. V lost 4 bases to trimming and J lost 0 bases; unmatched junction nucleotides: 9. The CDR3 loop reads CASSPTLGQGSGNTIYF. CDR3 in DNA: TGCGCCAGCAGCCCGACCCTTGGACAGGGCTCTGGAAACACCATATATTTT.

The chain couples TRBV21-1 to TRBJ2-7; TRBD1 reflects the table's D call only, with no check against the DNA. TRBV21-1 is assigned pseudogene status. The CDR3 length is 18 residues. The CDR3 loop is CASSRYGTGRPYIGEQYF. The CDR3 DNA sequence: TGTGCCAGCAGTAGATACGGTACAGGACGCCCTTATATTGGCGAGCAGTACTTC.

This chain's CDR3 is CASSLRQGRVGDTQYF. The CDR3 DNA follows: TGTGCCAGCAGTCTACGACAGGGGAGGGTGGGGGATACGCAGTATTTT. The chain joins TRBV2 to TRBJ2-3; TRBD1 is a possible D gene (8 bases). The CDR3 is made up of 16 amino acids. V shed 5 bases and J shed 6 bases, with 21 bases lying between them. Germline V gene lookup returns CDR1 SNHLY and CDR2 FYNNEI.

The chain carries TRBV29-1 and TRBJ1-2; possible D gene TRBD1, 6 bases. The V and J ends lost 5 bases and 5 bases respectively, with 18 bases between them. Germline CDR1 reads SQVTM; CDR2 reads ANQGSEA. The CDR3 has 14 residues. The CDR3 region is CSVWGEQGRYGYTF. The DNA of the CDR3 is TGCAGCGTTTGGGGAGAACAGGGTCGGTATGGCTACACCTTC.

The chain combines TRBV2 with TRBJ1-6; D perhaps matches TRBD1 (5 bases). The CDR3 consists of 13 residues. CDR1 and CDR2 (germline): SNHLY, FYNNEI. Trimming took off 4 bases at V and 17 bases at J, with 18 bases between the two ends. The CDR3 sequence: CASSGLLGGRFHF. CDR3 DNA: TGTGCCAGCAGTGGGCTTCTGGGGGGGAGGTTCCACTTT.

The chain uses TRBV6-5 and TRBJ1-1; D gene ambiguous. With 5 bases removed from V and 3 bases from J, the gap between germline ends came to 10 bases. Germline V gene lookup returns CDR1 MNHEY and CDR2 SVGAGI. This CDR3 contains 13 residues. DNA of the CDR3: TGTGCCAGCAGTATCGGGCTGCACACTGAAGCTTTCTTT. This encodes CASSIGLHTEAFF.

The J gene is TRBJ2-2, the V gene TRBV7-2, with D perhaps TRBD2 (6 bases). Trimming removed 1 base at V and 2 bases at J, with 17 bases between. CDR3 length: 18 amino acids. Germline loops: CDR1 SGHTA, CDR2 FQGNSA. Here the CDR3 reads CASSLGALRRGNTGELFF. In DNA form, the CDR3 reads TGTGCCAGCAGCTTAGGAGCATTGAGGCGGGGAAACACCGGGGAGCTGTTTTTT.

V usage is TRBV19 and J usage is TRBJ1-5, with 7 bases that match TRBD1. V lost 4 bases to trimming and J lost 4 bases; unmatched junction nucleotides: 4. This CDR3 is 14 amino acids long. The V gene's germline CDR1 is LNHDA and CDR2 SQIVND (reference sequence). CDR3 residues: CASSTGTDNQPQHF. The CDR3 DNA reads TGTGCCAGTAGTACCGGGACAGATAATCAGCCCCAGCATTTT. The full variable domain, rest sourced from reference TRBV19 and TRBJ1-5, is DGGITQSPKYLFRKEGQNVTLSCEQNLNHDAMYWYRQDPGQGLRLIYYSQIVNDFQKGDIAEGYSVSREKKESFPLTVTSAQKNPTAFYLCASSTGTDNQPQHFGDGTRLSIL.

This chain links TRBV19 with TRBJ1-5; the match to TRBD1 covers 9 bases. The CDR3 extends over 15 amino acids. Germline V lookup: CDR1 LNHDA, CDR2 SQIVND (reference sequence). V shed 5 bases, J shed 9 bases, and the junction held 11 bases outside the gene matches. DNA for the CDR3: TGTGCCAGTAGTTCCCCGGGACAGGGCGTTTGGCCCCAGCATTTT. The encoded protein is CASSSPGQGVWPQHF.

This clone was recorded a few times. The V call is TRBV30, the J call TRBJ1-6; 9 bases are a match to TRBD1. V trimming: 5 bases; J trimming: 9 bases; junction bases outside the gene matches: 5. CDR3 size: 13 residues. Germline loops: CDR1 GTSNPN, CDR2 SVGIG (reference sequence). CDR3 nucleotide sequence: TGTGCCTGGGGGGACAGGGAGACTTCACCCCTCCACTTT. Its translation: CAWGDRETSPLHF.

This clone has a single count. The genes are TRBV7-9 and TRBJ2-1; no clear D. CDR1 and CDR2 (germline): SEHNR, FQNEAQ (reference sequence). Deletions cut 2 bases from V and 0 bases from J, with 11 bases between. The length of the CDR3 is 16 residues. CDR3 protein: CASSLMWVSSYNEQFF. The CDR3, as DNA: TGTGCCAGCAGCTTAATGTGGGTTAGCTCCTACAATGAGCAGTTCTTC.